These 13 T cell receptor beta chains originate from one sample sequenced in a study of tumor-infiltrating lymphocytes in primary liver carcinoma. Reverse transcription of around 0.45 ug total RNA with a constant-region primer produced TCR beta cDNA. For TCR beta, libraries were produced by three nested multiplex PCR rounds using slightly modified ARM-PCR. The opening two PCR rounds, ten to eleven cycles each, paired TRBV1-TRBV30 forward primers with a C-beta reverse primer. TCRdb reprocessed the multiplex PCR reads via MiXCR and lists one record per CDR3 protein. Found here are roughly 36,000 distinct CDR3 sequences, roughly 75% of them singletons; the top ten hold 37%. Co-extraction yielded RNA and DNA from 20-30 mg of unsorted bulk tissue. Material for sequencing was tumor-adjacent normal liver tissue. The receptors here all came from a man in his forties with primary liver carcinoma and hepatitis B virus infection.

V and J are TRBV18 and TRBJ2-2; D possibly corresponds to TRBD1 (5 bases). CDR3 length: 15 amino acids. Germline V gene sequence: CDR1 KGHSH, CDR2 LQKENI. Trimming took off 2 bases at V and 1 base at J, with 8 bases between the two ends. The CDR3 region has the DNA TGTGCCAGCTCACCAGACAGTGGGAACACCGGGGAGCTGTTTTTT. This encodes CASSPDSGNTGELFF.

This clonotype was seen only once. One base away lies a much larger clone, so this may be a sequencing read error. It is likely a read error, because the conserved phenylalanine at the end of the CDR3 is missing. It is unclear where the CDR3 begins or ends on the DNA, so no DNA is shown, and the CDR3 is as TCRdb lists it. The chain links TRBV7-8 to TRBJ2-1; no DNA check was done on the table's D call, TRBD1. Counting both end residues, the CDR3 totals 15 amino acids. Germline lookup yields CDR1 SGHVS and CDR2 FQNEAQ. The CDR3 reads CASSLTGVPYNERFL.

This clonotype was recorded only once. The junction shows a germline mismatch at one end, possibly a read error. The chain joins TRBV5-1 to TRBJ2-7; the D gene is possibly TRBD2 (7 bases). This CDR3 region has 14 residues. CDR1 and CDR2 from the germline V gene are SGHRS and YFSETQ. CDR3 protein: CVSSFGGQAYEQYF. The CDR3 DNA is TGCGTCAGCAGCTTCGGGGGGCAGGCCTATGAGCAATACTTC. The complete variable domain, with remaining parts taken from reference TRBV5-1 and TRBJ2-7, reads KAGVTQTPRYLIKTRGQQVTLSCSPISGHRSVSWYQQTPGQGLQFLFEYFSETQRNKGNFPGRFSGRQFSNSRSEMNVSTLELGDSALYLCVSSFGGQAYEQYFGPGTRLTVT.

The chain couples TRBV6-2 or TRBV6-3 to TRBJ2-3, with 8 bases aligning to TRBD1. J gave up 6 bases and V 10 bases, and 15 bases lay outside the gene matches. This CDR3 contains 15 residues. Germline CDR1 reads MNHEY; CDR2 reads SVGEGT. The CDR3 reads CATRTGGLGPDTQYF. The CDR3 region has the DNA TGTGCCACGCGAACAGGGGGACTGGGGCCTGATACGCAGTATTTT.

Turning to this clonotype: Likely a read error: the CDR3 ends without its conserved phenylalanine or tryptophan. In nucleotides, the CDR3 is TGTGCCAGTAGACACCGGGACAGGGGGTTTCAGCCCCAGCATTAT. Protein product: CASRHRDRGFQPQHY. The chain combines TRBV6-6 with TRBJ1-5, with 11 bases matching TRBD1. Germline assignment: CDR1 MNHNY and CDR2 SVGAGI (reference sequence). CDR3 size: 15 residues. V shed 9 bases, J shed 6 bases, and the junction held 10 bases outside the gene matches.

The chain employs TRBV5-1 and TRBJ2-7, with TRBD1 matching 11 bases. The CDR3 totals 13 residues. With 8 bases clipped from V and 5 bases from J, the junction kept 6 bases outside the gene matches. From germline, CDR1 is SGHRS and CDR2 YFSETQ. Here the CDR3 DNA reads TGCGCCAGTGGCTTGGACAGGGGGCACGAGCAGTACTTC. It translates to CASGLDRGHEQYF.

This clonotype is labeled as medium-sized. The rearrangement uses TRBV6-1 and TRBJ2-7; D not resolved. Germline V gives CDR1 MNHNS, CDR2 SASEGT. Trimming stripped 2 bases from V and 7 bases from J, with 6 bases between. The length of the CDR3 is 11 residues. CDR3 region: CASSETWEQYF. The CDR3 nucleotides are TGTGCCAGCAGTGAAACGTGGGAGCAGTACTTC.

V gene TRBV6-1 combines with J gene TRBJ2-4, with no clear D. This CDR3 is built from 15 residues. Germline V gene lookup returns CDR1 MNHNS and CDR2 SASEGT. V lost 2 bases, J lost 5 bases, and 13 bases lay in between. In DNA form, the CDR3 reads TGTGCCAGCAGTGAAATCGGGCTAACCGAAAACATTCAGTACTTC. The encoded protein is CASSEIGLTENIQYF.

Comments on this clonotype: Since no conserved phenylalanine or tryptophan closes the CDR3, a read error is the likely cause. The rearrangement links TRBV6-6 to TRBJ2-5, with D unclear. Germline CDR1 is MNHNY and CDR2 is SVGAGI (reference sequence). The CDR3 covers 13 residues. CDR3 DNA: TGTGCCAACAGTTACGAGGTCCAAGAGACCCAGTACCTC. The encoded protein is CANSYEVQETQYL.

This clonotype appeared a single time. Germline and junction disagree at one end, which may indicate a read error. The gene calls are TRBV7-9 and TRBJ2-7; weak D call: TRBD1 (5 bases). CDR3 length: 13 residues. Germline CDR1 and CDR2: SEHNR and FQNEAQ (reference sequence). The CDR3 is CVSTDSLSFEQYF. CDR3 DNA: TGTGTCAGCACCGACAGTTTGTCCTTCGAGCAGTACTTC. Complete variable domain (other parts from reference TRBV7-9 and TRBJ2-7): DTGVSQNPRHKITKRGQNVTFRCDPISEHNRLYWYRQTLGQGPEFLTYFQNEAQLEKSRLLSDRFSAERPKGSFSTLEIQRTEQGDSAMYLCVSTDSLSFEQYFGPGTRLTVT.

In the case of this clonotype: One junction end does not reproduce the germline sequence, and a read error may be involved. The gene calls are TRBV10-3 and TRBJ1-2, with no clear D. The CDR3 runs 13 residues. Germline CDR1 ENHRY, CDR2 SYGVKD. The CDR3 DNA sequence: TGTGCCATCACGGAGGACGCGTACTATGGCTGCACCTTC. This encodes CAITEDAYYGCTF.

With respect to this clonotype: As the CDR3 is not closed by the conserved phenylalanine or tryptophan, this likely results from a read error. This sequence joins TRBV6-6 and TRBJ2-3; 7 bases are shared with TRBD1. V was clipped by 2 bases and J by 12 bases; unmatched bases: 8. Germline lookup yields CDR1 MNHNY and CDR2 SVGAGI (reference sequence). The CDR3 runs 13 residues. CDR3 sequence (DNA): TGTGCCAGCAGTTACCCGGGACAGAAGCATCAGTATTAT. It yields the protein CASSYPGQKHQYY.

On this clonotype itself: One junction end does not reproduce the germline sequence, and a read error may be involved. This sequence joins TRBV5-1 and TRBJ2-5; TRBD1 matches at 8 bases. The CDR3 contains 15 residues. Germline loops: CDR1 SGHRS, CDR2 YFSETQ. CDR3 sequence reads: CASSLSTGAMGTQYF. The CDR3 nucleotides are TGTGCCAGCAGCTTGTCGACAGGGGCGATGGGGACCCAGTACTTC. The full variable domain, its missing parts supplied by reference TRBV5-1 and TRBJ2-5, is KAGVTQTPRYLIKTRGQQVTLSCSPISGHRSVSWYQQTPGQGLQFLFEYFSETQRNKGNFPGRFSGRQFSNSRSEMNVSTLELGDSALYLCASSLSTGAMGTQYFGPGTRLLVL.